The 21 T cell receptor beta chains below were found in one sample sequenced in a study of blood T cells in healthy people across ages. A second PCR of about 6 to 12 cycles used a sample-barcoded 5' primer and a J-beta primer mix. TCRdb re-analysed the 5' RACE reads in MiXCR, keeping a single row per CDR3 protein. The table has about 1.6 million distinct CDR3 sequences, approximately 32% seen once; the top ten hold 11%. Sequencing used blood. Receptors originate from a woman in her 30s in good health.

The chain uses TRBV20-1 and TRBJ2-1, with 7 bases matching TRBD2. This CDR3 comprises 18 residues. V was clipped by 3 bases and J by 7 bases; unmatched bases: 21. CDR1 is DFQATT and CDR2 is SNEGSKA in the germline V gene (reference sequence). In nucleotides, the CDR3 is TGCAGTGCTAGTATATGGGGACTCGGGCGGGAGCGAATGAATGAGCAGTTCTTC. Amino acid sequence: CSASIWGLGRERMNEQFF.

J is TRBJ2-7 and V is TRBV20-1; tentatively, D is TRBD2 (5 bases). This CDR3 comprises 15 residues. V was shortened by 0 bases and J by 0 bases, with 12 bases between the two germline ends. Germline-derived CDR1 and CDR2 are DFQATT and SNEGSKA (reference sequence). As DNA, the CDR3 is TGCAGTGCTAGAGATTGGACGGGGAGCTCCTACGAGCAGTACTTC. Its translation: CSARDWTGSSYEQYF.

This clonotype was seen a handful of times. The chain carries TRBV3-1 and TRBJ1-1, with a weak D call TRBD1 (5 bases). There are 19 residues in the CDR3. Germline loops: CDR1 LGHDT, CDR2 YNNKEL (reference sequence). The ends were cut back, 1 base at V and 3 bases at J, with 24 bases in the middle. CDR3 DNA sequence: TGTGCCAGCAGCCAAGTTCTTGGGTATACGAGGGGTTTTTACACTGAAGCTTTCTTT. It translates to CASSQVLGYTRGFYTEAFF. Looking up the rest from reference TRBV3-1 and TRBJ1-1 gives the full variable domain: DTAVSQTPKYLVTQMGNDKSIKCEQNLGHDTMYWYKQDSKKFLKIMFSYNNKELIINETVPNRFSPKSPDKAHLNLHINSLELGDSAVYFCASSQVLGYTRGFYTEAFFGQGTRLTVV.

The chain employs TRBV7-9 and TRBJ2-7; no definite D call. The last part of the DNA fits TRBJ2-5 better; the J call may be wrong. Germline V gene data show CDR1 as SEHNR and CDR2 as FQNEAQ (reference sequence). The CDR3 extends over 12 amino acids. This chain's CDR3 is CASSPLDETQYF. The CDR3 region has the DNA TGTGCCAGCAGCCCCCTCGATGAGACCCAGTACTTC.

This clonotype appeared once. The chain couples TRBV4-1 to TRBJ2-3; 11 bases are shared with TRBD1. From germline, CDR1 is MGHRA and CDR2 YSYEKL. The V gene end was trimmed by 7 bases and the J gene end by 5 bases; junction bases not matched to a gene: 5. This CDR3 contains 14 residues. The DNA of the CDR3 is TGCGCCAGCAAGCGGACAGGGGGCGTAGATACGCAGTATTTT. Translation gives CASKRTGGVDTQYF.

The J gene is TRBJ2-2, the V gene TRBV19; D possibly corresponds to TRBD2 (5 bases). The V gene lost 3 bases and the J gene lost 7 bases, with 12 bases spanning the gap. The CDR3 is 14 residues long. Germline CDR1 LNHDA, CDR2 SQIVND (reference sequence). This CDR3 reads CASSISRRIGELFF. Here the CDR3 DNA reads TGTGCCAGTAGTATTTCCAGGAGGATCGGGGAGCTGTTTTTT.

In this sample, this clonotype turned up many times. V usage is TRBV2 and J usage is TRBJ2-7; D is possibly TRBD2 (5 bases). CDR3 size: 14 residues. Per the germline V gene, CDR1 is SNHLY and CDR2 is FYNNEI. The germline V and J ends were trimmed by 6 bases and 3 bases, with 15 bases remaining between them. The CDR3 region has the DNA TGTGCCAGCAGGCAGGAATCTAGCAGCTACGAGCAGTACTTC. This gives the protein CASRQESSSYEQYF.

In its sample, this clonotype was seen many times. The rearrangement links TRBV7-9 to TRBJ1-1; D is undetermined. CDR3 length: 12 amino acids. CDR1 is SEHNR, CDR2 FQNEAQ, per germline (reference sequence). V lost 6 bases and J lost 1, with 6 bases in between. The CDR3 loop is CASSYGNTEAFF. As DNA, the CDR3 is TGTGCCAGCAGTTACGGGAACACTGAAGCTTTCTTT.

CDR3 DNA: TGTGCCAGCAGCCAAGATGGGGGACTAGCCTACGGGCAGTACTTC. Protein sequence: CASSQDGGLAYGQYF. The gene calls are TRBV3-1 and TRBJ2-5, with 9 bases aligning to TRBD2. This CDR3 is built from 15 residues. V was pared by 0 bases and J by 11 bases, with 10 bases of the junction left unmatched. Germline V CDR1 and CDR2: LGHDT, YNNKEL (reference sequence).

This clonotype was seen only a few times. This chain connects TRBV7-3 to TRBJ1-6, with a weak D call TRBD1 (5 bases). The CDR3 length is 13 residues. Trimming shortened V by 5 bases and J by 8 bases, and 10 bases separated the two germline ends. Germline V gene lookup returns CDR1 SGHTA and CDR2 FQGTGA. This CDR3 is CASSATQDSPLHF. The CDR3 DNA follows: TGTGCCAGCAGCGCAACACAGGATTCACCCCTCCACTTT.

The chain couples TRBV7-2 to TRBJ1-6; the D gene is possibly TRBD1 (6 bases). Germline V lookup: CDR1 SGHTA, CDR2 FQGNSA. This CDR3 comprises 13 residues. With 5 bases removed from V and 9 bases from J, the gap between germline ends came to 11 bases. The CDR3 nucleotides are TGTGCCAGCAGCGTATTACAGGGTTCACCCCTCCACTTT. This sequence encodes CASSVLQGSPLHF.

This chain connects TRBV12-3 or TRBV12-4 to TRBJ2-1, with D possibly being TRBD1 (5 bases). The CDR3 runs to 14 residues. The germline V and J ends were trimmed by 5 bases and 8 bases, with 16 bases remaining between them. As DNA, the CDR3 is TGTGCCAGCAGTGTTATGGCAGGGTTATATGAGCAGTTCTTC. It translates to CASSVMAGLYEQFF.

V is TRBV11-2 and J is TRBJ2-7, with D perhaps TRBD1 (6 bases). Germline V CDR1 and CDR2: SGHAT, FQNNGV. The CDR3 totals 14 residues. V lost 3 bases to trimming and J lost 3 bases, with 12 bases between them. CDR3 nucleotides: TGTGCCAGCAGCTTCAGGGGATCACTCTACGAGCAGTACTTC. This gives the protein CASSFRGSLYEQYF.

This clonotype was picked up a small number of times. The chain couples TRBV20-1 to TRBJ2-2; D unresolved. This CDR3 spans 14 amino acids. CDR1 and CDR2 from the germline V gene are DFQATT and SNEGSKA (reference sequence). V was trimmed by 3 bases and J by 4 bases, leaving 12 bases between them. The CDR3 nucleotides read TGCAGTGCTAGTCGGCGGCTTCTCACCGGGGAGCTGTTTTTT. This translates into CSASRRLLTGELFF.

The chain has TRBV4-1 and TRBJ1-4; 7 bases are a match to TRBD1. J lost 5 bases, V lost 4 bases, and 7 bases had no gene match. CDR3 length: 15 amino acids. Germline CDR1 reads MGHRA; CDR2 reads YSYEKL. This chain's CDR3 is CASSRGQAGNEKLFF. The CDR3, as DNA: TGCGCCAGCAGCCGCGGACAGGCCGGCAATGAAAAACTGTTTTTT.

Notes on this clonotype: A much more abundant neighbour one base away suggests this may be a read error. V and J are TRBV6-5 and TRBJ2-5, with D tentatively TRBD1 or TRBD2 (5 bases each). CDR3 length equals 15 residues. CDR1 and CDR2 from the germline V gene are MNHEY and SVGAGI. CDR3 sequence reads: CASSHTGSRGETQCF. CDR3 nucleotide sequence: TGTGCCAGCAGTCACACCGGGTCGAGGGGAGAGACCCAGTGCTTC.

Only one count was recorded for this clonotype. The gene calls are TRBV6-2 or TRBV6-3 and TRBJ2-3; D not resolved. Germline-derived CDR1 and CDR2 are MNHEY and SVGEGT. V lost 2 bases and J 11 bases, leaving 8 bases between the germline ends. The CDR3 totals 11 residues. CDR3 protein: CASSYRAQQYF. In nucleotides, the CDR3 is TGTGCCAGCAGTTACCGGGCCCAGCAGTATTTT.

About this clonotype: Germline and junction disagree at one end, which may indicate a read error. This sequence joins TRBV27 and TRBJ2-7; D perhaps matches TRBD2 (6 bases). There are 15 residues in the CDR3. Germline V gene sequence: CDR1 MNHEY, CDR2 SMNVEV (reference sequence). CDR3 amino acids: CTSSWGRTGPYEQYF. The CDR3 bases are TGTACCAGCAGTTGGGGGAGGACGGGGCCCTACGAGCAGTACTTC.

The chain recombines TRBV12-3 or TRBV12-4 with TRBJ2-5, with D possibly being TRBD1 (6 bases). The CDR3 has 14 residues. Trimming cost V 4 bases and J 7 bases, with 16 bases left between them. As DNA, the CDR3 is TGTGCCAGCAGTTACGTGGGACATGCGGGGACCCAGTACTTC. Translated: CASSYVGHAGTQYF.

This clonotype was found a few times. The V gene is TRBV6-1, the J gene TRBJ1-2; D uncertain. V was pared by 4 bases and J by 3 bases, with 12 bases between. The CDR3 has 14 residues. The germline CDR1 and CDR2 sequences are MNHNS and SASEGT. In nucleotides, the CDR3 is TGTGCCAGCAGTGTGGGTCTAGTAGACTATGGCTACACCTTC. Translating it yields CASSVGLVDYGYTF.

The chain couples TRBV10-3 to TRBJ2-7; no reliable D call. The CDR3 loop spans 13 amino acids. Germline V lookup: CDR1 ENHRY, CDR2 SYGVKD. Trimming removed 2 bases at V and 0 bases at J, with 5 bases between. This chain's CDR3 is CAISETDSYEQYF. DNA for the CDR3: TGTGCCATCAGTGAGACGGACTCCTACGAGCAGTACTTC.